This TCR beta chain derives from a study of blood T cell repertoires in COVID-19. About the study: T cells, B-cell-depleted T cells, or PBMCs provided the cDNA or gDNA that served as material.

From germline, CDR1 is MGHRA and CDR2 YSYEKL. V shed 2 bases, J shed 2 bases, and the junction held 3 bases outside the gene matches. The CDR3 is 15 residues long. This clone appeared a single time. Enrolment of Seattle patients took place during active infection, and they were followed longitudinally. Authors' analysis steps: Amplification of reference gene primers provided the estimated nucleated cell counts. Profiling relied on immunoSEQ multiplex PCR, and the TCRdb table lists in-frame clones only, not all of them. D and trimming were read from the DNA, whereas the V and J calls and clone size are those reported in that table. The sample holds about 180,000 clones, 83% seen once.

This TCR was recovered from a woman between 65 and 79 years old with COVID-19, enrolled during active disease. What was sequenced was peripheral blood. This chain uses TRBV4-1 with TRBJ2-1, with 7 bases fitting TRBD2. In DNA, the CDR3 is TGCGCCAGCAGCCAACTAGGACTAGCCTACAATGAGCAGTTCTTC. Protein: CASSQLGLAYNEQFF.